A selection of T cell receptor beta chains follows, all from one sample in a study of blood T cells in healthy people across ages. A single record per CDR3 protein comes from TCRdb applying MiXCR to the 5' RACE reads. The sample holds around 1,700,000 distinct CDR3 sequences; roughly 30% are singletons and the top ten take 6.5% to 8.5%. Sequences were obtained from blood. The receptors originated from a woman in her thirties in good health. The CDR3 runs from the conserved cysteine through the conserved F or W. Each record gives: clone size, V gene, CDR3 protein. Part of the rows lack a size; the others show once, few, many or a class for expanded clones.

clone_size: NA; v_call: TRBV14; cdr3_aa: CAGLPGKNYEQYF
clone_size: NA; v_call: TRBV29-1; cdr3_aa: CSVGGRVNKANEQFF
clone_size: NA; v_call: TRBV29-1; cdr3_aa: CSVGIWDRNTEAFF
clone_size: NA; v_call: TRBV2; cdr3_aa: CASATIVDTEAFF
clone_size: NA; v_call: TRBV20-1; cdr3_aa: CSARGGDGTFYQNSNQPQHF
clone_size: few; v_call: TRBV29-1; cdr3_aa: CSAEVYNEQFF
clone_size: NA; v_call: TRBV7-2; cdr3_aa: CASSPVGAGEQFF
clone_size: NA; v_call: TRBV30; cdr3_aa: CAWIPSGGGRTGELFF
clone_size: NA; v_call: TRBV18; cdr3_aa: CASSPSRDRPYEQYF
clone_size: NA; v_call: TRBV29-1; cdr3_aa: CSINPRGWNNEQFF
clone_size: many; v_call: TRBV29-1; cdr3_aa: CSARTGTTRNEKLFF
clone_size: few; v_call: TRBV20-1; cdr3_aa: CSARDQTSGGAGDTQYF
clone_size: NA; v_call: TRBV7-9; cdr3_aa: CASSHKGQGNEQYF
clone_size: NA; v_call: TRBV27; cdr3_aa: CASSFSAGGLTGELFF
clone_size: NA; v_call: TRBV5-1; cdr3_aa: CASARDTGSYGYTF
clone_size: NA; v_call: TRBV21-1; cdr3_aa: CASSLTDDSYGYTF
clone_size: few; v_call: TRBV6-1; cdr3_aa: CASSLGGYRVNYGYTF
clone_size: NA; v_call: TRBV20-1; cdr3_aa: CSASGLAGKDEQFF
clone_size: few; v_call: TRBV12-3/TRBV12-4; cdr3_aa: CASRPSVEETQYF
clone_size: NA; v_call: TRBV5-1; cdr3_aa: CASSFAGTGNTEAFF
clone_size: few; v_call: TRBV7-2; cdr3_aa: CASSVQGRPYEQYF
clone_size: NA; v_call: TRBV7-9; cdr3_aa: CSSSKWTSGSYNEQFF
clone_size: NA; v_call: TRBV9; cdr3_aa: CASSAGRGSPKRDGYTF
clone_size: NA; v_call: TRBV27; cdr3_aa: CASSYGTFQNTQYF
clone_size: few; v_call: TRBV4-3; cdr3_aa: CASSRGARPYNEQFF
clone_size: many; v_call: TRBV3-1; cdr3_aa: CASSRPGQEETQYF
clone_size: few; v_call: TRBV7-9; cdr3_aa: CASSLAISVRSSDRETQYF
clone_size: many; v_call: TRBV5-1; cdr3_aa: CASSPAETYTDTQYF
clone_size: NA; v_call: TRBV6-6; cdr3_aa: CASSSGTRGVTDTQYF
clone_size: few; v_call: TRBV6-2/TRBV6-3; cdr3_aa: CASSYPRDTIAGSTYEQYF
clone_size: many; v_call: TRBV7-9; cdr3_aa: CASSFRLAGVNEQFF
clone_size: NA; v_call: TRBV28; cdr3_aa: CASSTPGQERTDTQYF
clone_size: many; v_call: TRBV29-1; cdr3_aa: CSVGDRTNYGYTF
clone_size: NA; v_call: TRBV4-1; cdr3_aa: CASSQLAGWTQYF
clone_size: NA; v_call: TRBV12-3/TRBV12-4; cdr3_aa: CASSGPTGGLDTQYF